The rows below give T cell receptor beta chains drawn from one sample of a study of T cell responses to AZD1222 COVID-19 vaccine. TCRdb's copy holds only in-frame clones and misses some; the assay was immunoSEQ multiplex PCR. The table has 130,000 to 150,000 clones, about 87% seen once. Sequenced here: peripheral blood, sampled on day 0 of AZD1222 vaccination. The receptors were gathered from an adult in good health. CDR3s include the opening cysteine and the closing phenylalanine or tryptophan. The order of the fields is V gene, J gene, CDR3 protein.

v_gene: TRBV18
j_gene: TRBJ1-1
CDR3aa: CASSPKAGTEAFF

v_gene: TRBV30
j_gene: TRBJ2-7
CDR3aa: CAWSTWTSSYEQYF

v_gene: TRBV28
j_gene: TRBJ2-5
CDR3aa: CASVGAIFQETQYF

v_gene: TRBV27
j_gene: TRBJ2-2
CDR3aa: CASSPTAAGELFF

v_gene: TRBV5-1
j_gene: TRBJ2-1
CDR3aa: CASAGTMDEQFF

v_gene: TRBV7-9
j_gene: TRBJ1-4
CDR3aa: CASTKGTDEKLFF

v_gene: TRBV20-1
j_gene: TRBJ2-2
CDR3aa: CSARAGGELFF

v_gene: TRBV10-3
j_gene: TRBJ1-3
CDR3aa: CAISESPSGTGTRGAIYF

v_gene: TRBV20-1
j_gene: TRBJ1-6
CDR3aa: CSASRGAWSSYNSPLHF

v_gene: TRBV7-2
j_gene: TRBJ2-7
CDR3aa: CASSLVNRGQTEQYF

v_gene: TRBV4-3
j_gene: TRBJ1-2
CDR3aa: CASSQDTNSELNYGYTF

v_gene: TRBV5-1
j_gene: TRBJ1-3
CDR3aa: CASSLKGAAPGNTIYF

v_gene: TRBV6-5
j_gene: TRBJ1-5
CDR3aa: CATGKTGTGDQPQHF

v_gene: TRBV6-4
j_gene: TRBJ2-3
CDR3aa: CASSDGSVGTDTQYF

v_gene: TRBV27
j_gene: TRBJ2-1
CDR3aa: CASSLGTSGGNEQFF

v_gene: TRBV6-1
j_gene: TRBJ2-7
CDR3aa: CASSDFPAGGEYYEQYF

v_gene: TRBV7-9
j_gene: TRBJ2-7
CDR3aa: CASSLVPGTASGIHYEQYF

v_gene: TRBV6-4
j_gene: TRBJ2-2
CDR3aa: CASRIRDRGRTGELFF

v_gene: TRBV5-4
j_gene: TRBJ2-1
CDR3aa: CASSFDNEQFF

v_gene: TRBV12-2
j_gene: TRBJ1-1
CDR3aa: CASPRDRQAGAFF

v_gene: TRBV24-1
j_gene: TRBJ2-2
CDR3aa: CATSDPRPTSSRELFF

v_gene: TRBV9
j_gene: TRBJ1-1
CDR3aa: CASSEPETLTNTEAFF

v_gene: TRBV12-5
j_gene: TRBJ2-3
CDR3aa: CASGLRPTGTGTDTQYF

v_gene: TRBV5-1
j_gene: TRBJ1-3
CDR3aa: CASSANRPLGPEDFAGNTIYF

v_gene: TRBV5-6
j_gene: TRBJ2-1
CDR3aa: CASSFSRFSYNEQFF

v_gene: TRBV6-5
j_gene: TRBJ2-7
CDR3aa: CASSPGRGPLYEQYF

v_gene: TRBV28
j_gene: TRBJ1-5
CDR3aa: CASSLTGQAAVQPQHF

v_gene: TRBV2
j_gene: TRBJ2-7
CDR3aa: CASSRKNNYEQYF

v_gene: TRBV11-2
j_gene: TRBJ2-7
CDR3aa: CASSSLRLRPSEQYF

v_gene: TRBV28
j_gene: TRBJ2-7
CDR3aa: CASSLRGRQTLMQYF

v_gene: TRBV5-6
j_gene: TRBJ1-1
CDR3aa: CASSYPDGFMNTEAFF

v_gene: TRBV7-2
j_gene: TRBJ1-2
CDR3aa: CASSLSGTHYGYTF

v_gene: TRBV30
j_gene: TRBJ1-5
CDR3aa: CAWAKGGAGNQPQHF

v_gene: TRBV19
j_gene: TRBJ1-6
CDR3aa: CASRDDRSSYNSPLHF

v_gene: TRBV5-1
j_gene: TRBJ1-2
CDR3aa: CASSLAGGRGGYGYTF

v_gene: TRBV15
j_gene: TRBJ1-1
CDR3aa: CATSRDNCPEAFF

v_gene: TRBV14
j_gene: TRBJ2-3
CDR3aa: CASSLRPPGLAVHTDTQYF

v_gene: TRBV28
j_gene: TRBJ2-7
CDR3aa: CASSDTGRTYEQYF

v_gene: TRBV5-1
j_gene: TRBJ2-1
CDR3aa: CASSPGQGNGEQFF

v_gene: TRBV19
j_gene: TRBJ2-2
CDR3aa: CASSITFTNTGELFF

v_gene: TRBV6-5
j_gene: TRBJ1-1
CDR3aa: CASSYSGRWTEAFF

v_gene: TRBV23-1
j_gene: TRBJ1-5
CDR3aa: CASSQSYRDRGDKYSNQPQHF